This T cell receptor beta chain was profiled in a study of beta chain features in type 1 diabetes. Whole-study results and caveats: Type 1 diabetes patients had moderately but significantly shorter TCRB CDR3s in all four CD4+ subsets. High TCR expression in some cells could lead to their over-representation in cDNA sequencing.

This clone has a handful of counts. The antigen remains unidentified. The sequenced template was cDNA made from the entire isolated RNA. Some clones are missing from TCRdb's copy, which holds only in-frame ones; the method was immunoSEQ multiplex PCR. In the table there are approximately 200,000 clones, 9.6% of which are singletons. Using CD45RO/CCR7/CD25/CD127/CD95/CD27, CD4+ naive, central memory, regulatory and stem cell-like memory cells were sorted. Each of the sorted populations had a purity greater than 95%. The germline V gene has CDR1 MNHNS and CDR2 SASEGT. This CDR3 region has 13 residues. Trimming removed 3 bases from V and 1 base from J, with 6 bases in between.

The specimen sequenced was naive CD4+ T cells from blood. This TCR derives from a woman aged 18-30 years in good health. The chain has TRBV6-1 and TRBJ1-1; D remains unclear. CDR3 sequence: CASSENRNTEAFF. The CDR3 DNA reads TGTGCCAGCAGTGAGAACAGGAACACTGAAGCTTTCTTT.